This is a list of T cell receptor beta chains from one sample in a study of T cell repertoires in cytomegalovirus infection. Each CDR3 protein is one row after TCRdb ran MiXCR on the reads. The sample has about 400,000 distinct CDR3 sequences, around a sixth seen once; the top ten hold under 9%. The source material was PBMCs. These TCRs come from a human donor in good health (CMV status not recorded). Some clones in this sample may be carry-over from other donors' samples. CDR3s include the opening cysteine and the closing phenylalanine or tryptophan. Fields, in order: J gene, clone size, V gene, D gene, CDR3 length, CDR3 DNA, CDR3 protein. A D gene is named only where the DNA matches it firmly. Clone sizes are given selectively: once, few, many, or a class where the clone is expanded.

TRBJ2-1 | NA | TRBV20-1 | TRBD2 | 14 | TGCAGTGCTAATCCGGGACTAGACTACAATGAGCAGTTCTTC | CSANPGLDYNEQFF
TRBJ1-2 | NA | TRBV4-3 | NA | 15 | TGCGCCAGCAGCCAAGATGAAGGGGGAGATTCTGGCTACACCTTC | CASSQDEGGDSGYTF
TRBJ2-7 | NA | TRBV6-5 | NA | 14 | TGTGCCAGCAGTTACTCGCTCAGGGCGGTCGAGCAGTACTTC | CASSYSLRAVEQYF
TRBJ1-1 | many | TRBV7-2 | TRBD1 | 16 | TGTGCCAGCAGCCCTCGGCCGGGACAGGGAAACACTGAAGCTTTCTTT | CASSPRPGQGNTEAFF
TRBJ1-6 | many | TRBV28 | NA | 18 | TGTGCCATCGTTACTAAGAACAGTCTTTCCTGGGCGCGTTCACCCCTCCACTTT | CAIVTKNSLSWARSPLHF
TRBJ2-1 | NA | TRBV6-2/TRBV6-3 | NA | 16 | TGTGCCAGCAGTTTGGACGGACAGTACTCCTACAATGAGCAGTTCTTC | CASSLDGQYSYNEQFF
TRBJ1-1 | NA | TRBV4-1 | NA | 16 | TGTGCCAGCAGCCCAGGGGTATTGAAGGTGGGCGTGGAAGCTTTCTTT | CASSPGVLKVGVEAFF
TRBJ1-5 | NA | TRBV20-1 | NA | 15 | TGCAGTGCTAGGGGACAAACCGATAGCAATCAGCCCCAGCATTTT | CSARGQTDSNQPQHF
TRBJ1-2 | few | TRBV3-1 | TRBD1 | 15 | TGTGCCAGCAGCCAATGGGACAGGGGTTGGGATGGCTACACCTTC | CASSQWDRGWDGYTF
TRBJ2-2 | many | TRBV7-2 | NA | 16 | TGTGCCAGCAGCCAAAGGACAGCGGTGAACACCGGGGAGCTGTTTTTT | CASSQRTAVNTGELFF
TRBJ2-7 | many | TRBV7-2 | NA | 16 | TGTGCCAGCAGCAGAGGTGGTGGGGGATTGGTCTACGAGCAGTACTTC | CASSRGGGGLVYEQYF
TRBJ2-3 | NA | TRBV30 | NA | 12 | TGTGCTTGCACGGGGTGGACAGATACGCAGTATTTT | CACTGWTDTQYF
TRBJ2-2 | few | TRBV23-1 | NA | 13 | TGCGCCAGATCCTTGGGGCCGACCGGGGAGCTGTTTTTT | CARSLGPTGELFF
TRBJ1-2 | NA | TRBV7-9 | NA | 12 | TGTGCCAGCACCCCGGCAGGGACTTTCTACACCTTC | CASTPAGTFYTF
TRBJ2-2 | NA | TRBV19 | NA | 16 | TGTGCCAGTAGTATAGCCGGTCCGGGTGGCACCGGGGAGCTGTTTTTT | CASSIAGPGGTGELFF
TRBJ2-5 | NA | TRBV29-1 | TRBD2 | 14 | TGCAGCGTCCCTTTGGGACTAGCGGAAGAGACCCAGTACTTC | CSVPLGLAEETQYF
TRBJ2-7 | many | TRBV12-3/TRBV12-4 | TRBD2 | 15 | TGTGCCAGCAGTCCCCGGGGGGGAACAAGGTACGAGCAGTACTTC | CASSPRGGTRYEQYF
TRBJ1-5 | NA | TRBV27 | NA | 14 | TGTGCCAGCAGCATTCGTTCGGGTAATCAGCCCCAGCATTTT | CASSIRSGNQPQHF
TRBJ2-7 | many | TRBV12-3/TRBV12-4 | NA | 14 | TGTGCCAGCAGTCTTCGATTTACTTCCTACGAGCAGTACTTC | CASSLRFTSYEQYF
TRBJ2-1 | NA | TRBV2 | NA | 13 | TGTGCCAGCAGCTACGATCTCCGGAATGAGCAGTTCTTC | CASSYDLRNEQFF
TRBJ2-2 | NA | TRBV2 | NA | 15 | TGTGCCAGCAGTGGGGCGGGGCCAGGGATCGGGGAGCTGTTTTTT | CASSGAGPGIGELFF
TRBJ2-7 | NA | TRBV2 | NA | 15 | TGTGCCAGCAGTGAAGCCCTCCTAGGGGCCTACGAGCAGTACTTC | CASSEALLGAYEQYF
TRBJ1-2 | NA | TRBV28 | TRBD1 | 15 | TGTGCCAGCAGGGGGCCGGGACAGGGGATCTATGGCTACACCTTC | CASRGPGQGIYGYTF
TRBJ2-5 | NA | TRBV5-1 | NA | 14 | TGCGCCAGCAGCTTGGGACAGCCCCCGGAGACCCAGTACTTC | CASSLGQPPETQYF
TRBJ2-4 | many | TRBV7-2 | NA | 16 | TGTGCCAGCAGCGTGGGTGTGTGGATGGACAAAAACATTCAGTACTTC | CASSVGVWMDKNIQYF
TRBJ1-2 | many | TRBV7-9 | NA | 14 | TGTGCCAGCAGCCGTCGCGCGCTGGGGAGCGGCTACACCTTC | CASSRRALGSGYTF
TRBJ2-7 | NA | TRBV7-6 | TRBD1 | 17 | TGTGCCAGCAGTCACCGCCTGGCACAGGGGGCAAGCTACGAGCAGTACTTC | CASSHRLAQGASYEQYF
TRBJ2-3 | NA | TRBV25-1 | NA | 17 | TGTGCCAGCAGTTCCTCACAGGGAAAGAGGGGCACAGATACGCAGTATTTT | CASSSSQGKRGTDTQYF
TRBJ1-1 | many | TRBV12-3/TRBV12-4 | NA | 12 | TGTGCCAGCAGCTCATATGGGACTGAAGCTTTCTTT | CASSSYGTEAFF
TRBJ2-2 | many | TRBV7-2 | NA | 16 | TGTGCCAGCAGCTTACCAACTAGAGTGTGGGCCGGGGAGCTGTTTTTT | CASSLPTRVWAGELFF